Below are 3 T cell receptor beta chains sequenced from a single sample in a study of blood T cell repertoires in COVID-19. The method was immunoSEQ multiplex PCR; TCRdb's version includes in-frame clones alone and lacks a portion of them. Of some 310,000 clones in the sample, approximately 89% were seen once. Sample: PBMCs or T cells enriched from blood (not recorded which). These receptors came from a woman aged 25 to 39 who had recovered from COVID-19.

The CDR3, as DNA: TGTGCCGCCAAGAGGGGGGGACAGGGAGACTACGAGCAGTACTTC. Translation: CAAKRGGQGDYEQYF. The gene calls are TRBV10-3 and TRBJ2-7, with 9 bases lining up with TRBD1. CDR1 ENHRY and CDR2 SYGVKD come from the germline V gene. Germline trimming cut 11 bases from V and 3 bases from J; bases unmatched to any gene: 14. The CDR3 consists of 15 residues.

The V and J genes are TRBV6-5 and TRBJ2-1, with 9 bases aligning to TRBD1. V was pared by 6 bases and J by 7 bases, with 7 bases of the junction left unmatched. CDR3 length equals 14 residues. The germline V gene encodes CDR1 MNHEY and CDR2 SVGAGI. The CDR3 bases are TGTGCCAGCAGCTGGGGACAGGGAAAGAATGAGCAGTTCTTC. Its protein product is CASSWGQGKNEQFF.

V gene TRBV13 combines with J gene TRBJ2-7, with D perhaps matching TRBD1 (6 bases). CDR3 size: 14 residues. The germline V gene has CDR1 PRHDT and CDR2 FYEKMQ (reference sequence). V was shortened by 5 bases and J by 3 bases, with 14 bases between the two germline ends. CDR3 DNA: TGTGCCAGCAGCCTCACAGGGAGATACTACGAGCAGTACTTC. It encodes CASSLTGRYYEQYF.